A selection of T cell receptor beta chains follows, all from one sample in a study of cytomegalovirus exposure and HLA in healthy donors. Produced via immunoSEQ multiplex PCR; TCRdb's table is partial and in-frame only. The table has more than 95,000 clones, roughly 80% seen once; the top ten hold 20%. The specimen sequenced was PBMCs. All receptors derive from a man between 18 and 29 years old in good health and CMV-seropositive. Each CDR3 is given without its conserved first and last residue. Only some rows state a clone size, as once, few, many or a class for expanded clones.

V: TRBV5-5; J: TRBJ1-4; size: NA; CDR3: ASSDGVILTNEKLF
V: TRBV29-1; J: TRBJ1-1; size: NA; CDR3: SAILIGSTEAF
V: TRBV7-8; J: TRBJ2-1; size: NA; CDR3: ASSLGSAYNEQF
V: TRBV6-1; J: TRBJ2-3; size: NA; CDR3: ASSEVSSGVTDTQY
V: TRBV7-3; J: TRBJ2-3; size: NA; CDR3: ASSGGGAADTQY
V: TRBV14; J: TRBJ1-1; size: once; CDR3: ASSIGGTAESF
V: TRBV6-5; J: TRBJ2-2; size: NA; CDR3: ASSYSGLAATGELF
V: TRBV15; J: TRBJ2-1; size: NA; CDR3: ATSMGGGTYNEQF
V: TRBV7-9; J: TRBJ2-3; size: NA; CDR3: ATATRNTDTQY
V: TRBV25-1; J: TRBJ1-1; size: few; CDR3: ASSEFAAGGTF
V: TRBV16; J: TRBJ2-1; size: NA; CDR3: ASSSPSRITYNEQF
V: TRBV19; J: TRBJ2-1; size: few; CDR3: ASLPGLAGGRRLPKISSYNEQF
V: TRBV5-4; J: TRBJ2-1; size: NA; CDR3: ASSLSGTDNEQF
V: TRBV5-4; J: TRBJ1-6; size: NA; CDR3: ASSSRRGTVLSPLH
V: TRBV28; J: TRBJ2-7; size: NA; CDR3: ASSSPDTMYEQY
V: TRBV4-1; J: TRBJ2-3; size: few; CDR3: ASSPNVGGGDTQY
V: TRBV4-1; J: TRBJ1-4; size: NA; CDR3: ASSQDWQVEKLF
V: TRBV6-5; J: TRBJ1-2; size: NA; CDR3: ASSDLGGGNYGYT
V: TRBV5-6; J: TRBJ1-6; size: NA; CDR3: ASRQGQGSPLH
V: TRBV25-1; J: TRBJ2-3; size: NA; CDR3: AVTSTDTQY
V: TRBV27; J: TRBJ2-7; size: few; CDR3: ASSFLGQGDYEQY
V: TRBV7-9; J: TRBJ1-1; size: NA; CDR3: ASRPGGATEAF
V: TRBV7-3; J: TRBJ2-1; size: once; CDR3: ASSLKGARLAGGNDPSSYNEQF
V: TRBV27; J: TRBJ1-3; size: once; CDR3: ASRQTFSSGNTIY
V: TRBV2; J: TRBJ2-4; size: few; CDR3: ASSEKVAGGTKNIQY
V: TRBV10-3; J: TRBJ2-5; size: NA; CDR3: AISESGRETQY
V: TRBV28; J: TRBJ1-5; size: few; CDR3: ASSSGGTGTGGYSNQPQH
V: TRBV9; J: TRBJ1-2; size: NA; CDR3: ASSPGVHGYT
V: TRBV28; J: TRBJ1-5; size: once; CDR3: ASSLAARDQPQH
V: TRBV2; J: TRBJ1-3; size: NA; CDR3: ASSETGGGLRLGNTIY
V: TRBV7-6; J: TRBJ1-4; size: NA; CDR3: ASSLATSTADEKLF
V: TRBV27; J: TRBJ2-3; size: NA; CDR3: ASSLSGDYTDTQY
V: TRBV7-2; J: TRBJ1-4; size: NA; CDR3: ASSLAGINEKLF
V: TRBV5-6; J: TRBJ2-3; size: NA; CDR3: ASSLLSSDTQY
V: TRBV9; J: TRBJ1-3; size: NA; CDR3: ASSVGATDSGNTIY
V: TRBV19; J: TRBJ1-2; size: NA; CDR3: ASSTAGIANYGYT
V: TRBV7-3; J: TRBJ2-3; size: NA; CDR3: ASSPSVGGKDTQY
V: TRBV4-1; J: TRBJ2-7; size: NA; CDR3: ASSQQVEPLLDGQY
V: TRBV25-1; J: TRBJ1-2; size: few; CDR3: ASSDPKLGGDYGYT
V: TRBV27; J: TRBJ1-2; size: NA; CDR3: ASSPSGAYGYT
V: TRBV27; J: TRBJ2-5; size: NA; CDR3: ASSLGVDTYQETQY
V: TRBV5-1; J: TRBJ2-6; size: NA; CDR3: ASSFLGQNFKSGANVLT
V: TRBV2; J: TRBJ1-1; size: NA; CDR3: ARGNQGANTEAF
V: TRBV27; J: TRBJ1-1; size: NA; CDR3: ASSPGTGNTEAF
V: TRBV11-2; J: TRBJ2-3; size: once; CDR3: ASSLGTRSDTQY
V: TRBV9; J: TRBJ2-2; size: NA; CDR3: ASSASNTGELF
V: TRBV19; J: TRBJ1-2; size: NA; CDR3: ASSLGPLPGYT
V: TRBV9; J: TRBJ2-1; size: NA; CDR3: ASSAGGSYNEQF
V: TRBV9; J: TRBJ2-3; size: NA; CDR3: ASSTQGVWSTDTQY
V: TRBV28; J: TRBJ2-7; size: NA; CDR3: ASSPGGGEHEQY
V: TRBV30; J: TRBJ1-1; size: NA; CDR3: AWSSVRMTEAF
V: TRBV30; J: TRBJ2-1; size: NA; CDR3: AGGGGGSYNEQF
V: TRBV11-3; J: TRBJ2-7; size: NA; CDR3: ASSLEGLQDYEQY
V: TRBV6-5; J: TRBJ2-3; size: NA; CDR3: ASQELAGGTDTQY
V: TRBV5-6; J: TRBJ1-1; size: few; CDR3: ASSLSGGVTEAF
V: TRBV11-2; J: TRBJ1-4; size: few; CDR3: ASSLAVFNEKLF